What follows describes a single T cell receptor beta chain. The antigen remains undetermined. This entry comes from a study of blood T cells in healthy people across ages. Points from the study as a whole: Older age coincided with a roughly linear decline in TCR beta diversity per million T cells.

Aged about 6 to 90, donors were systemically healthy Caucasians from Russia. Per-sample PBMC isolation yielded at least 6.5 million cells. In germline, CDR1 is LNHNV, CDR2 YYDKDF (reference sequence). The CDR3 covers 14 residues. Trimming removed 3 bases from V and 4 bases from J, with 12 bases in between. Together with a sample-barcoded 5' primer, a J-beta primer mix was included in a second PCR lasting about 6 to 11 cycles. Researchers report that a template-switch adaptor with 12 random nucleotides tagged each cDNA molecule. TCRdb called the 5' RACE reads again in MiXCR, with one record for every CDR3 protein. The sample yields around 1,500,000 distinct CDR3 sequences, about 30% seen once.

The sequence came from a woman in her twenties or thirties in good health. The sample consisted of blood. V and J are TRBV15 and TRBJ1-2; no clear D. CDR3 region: CATSSSGGSYGYTF. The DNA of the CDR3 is TGTGCCACCAGCAGCTCGGGCGGATCCTATGGCTACACCTTC.